Listed below are T cell receptor beta chains from one sample, sequenced in a study of beta chain features in type 1 diabetes. The table came from immunoSEQ multiplex PCR; TCRdb's copy has only in-frame clones and leaves some out. The table shows around 500,000 clones, with roughly an eighth occurring only once. Input material: naive CD4+ T cells from blood. The receptors here all came from a woman between 18 and 29 years old in good health. Each CDR3 is given with its conserved first and last residue. The order of the fields is J gene, D gene, clone size, V gene, CDR3 protein, CDR3 DNA. The D gene is left open where the match is weak. Clone size is stated in some rows and not others, as once, few, many or a class when expanded.

J gene: TRBJ2-3
D gene: TRBD1
clone size: few
V gene: TRBV11-3
CDR3 protein: CASSRQGTDTQYF
CDR3 DNA: TGTGCCAGCAGCAGACAGGGTACAGATACGCAGTATTTT

J gene: TRBJ2-2
D gene: -
clone size: few
V gene: TRBV5-6
CDR3 protein: CASSPVDSGNTGELFF
CDR3 DNA: TGTGCCAGCAGCCCCGTGGATAGCGGAAACACCGGGGAGCTGTTTTTT

J gene: TRBJ1-4
D gene: TRBD1
clone size: -
V gene: TRBV9
CDR3 protein: CASSADRGRSEKLFF
CDR3 DNA: TGTGCCAGCAGCGCAGACAGGGGAAGATCGGAAAAACTGTTTTTT

J gene: TRBJ2-5
D gene: -
clone size: few
V gene: TRBV29-1
CDR3 protein: CSVGPSWISQETQYF
CDR3 DNA: TGCAGCGTGGGACCGAGTTGGATCTCCCAAGAGACCCAGTACTTC

J gene: TRBJ1-5
D gene: -
clone size: -
V gene: TRBV9
CDR3 protein: CASSVAANQPQHF
CDR3 DNA: TGTGCCAGCAGCGTAGCCGCCAATCAGCCCCAGCATTTT

J gene: TRBJ1-1
D gene: -
clone size: -
V gene: TRBV25-1
CDR3 protein: CASSEPERGNTEAFF
CDR3 DNA: TGTGCCAGCAGTGAACCGGAGAGAGGGAACACTGAAGCTTTCTTT

J gene: TRBJ2-3
D gene: -
clone size: -
V gene: TRBV20-1
CDR3 protein: CSARGLSQYF
CDR3 DNA: TGCAGTGCTCGGGGGCTCTCGCAGTATTTT

J gene: TRBJ2-3
D gene: -
clone size: -
V gene: TRBV27
CDR3 protein: CASSLVVGTDTQYF
CDR3 DNA: TGTGCCAGCAGTTTGGTAGTGGGCACAGATACGCAGTATTTT

J gene: TRBJ2-5
D gene: TRBD1
clone size: few
V gene: TRBV2
CDR3 protein: CASTPRTGGSETQYF
CDR3 DNA: TGTGCCAGCACCCCTCGGACAGGTGGATCAGAGACCCAGTACTTC

J gene: TRBJ1-1
D gene: -
clone size: -
V gene: TRBV29-1
CDR3 protein: CSVESLFNTEAFF
CDR3 DNA: TGCAGCGTTGAAAGCTTATTTAACACTGAAGCTTTCTTT

J gene: TRBJ1-1
D gene: -
clone size: many
V gene: TRBV29-1
CDR3 protein: CSVEGNRYTEAFF
CDR3 DNA: TGCAGCGTTGAAGGCAACAGGTACACTGAAGCTTTCTTT

J gene: TRBJ2-1
D gene: -
clone size: -
V gene: TRBV7-9
CDR3 protein: CARQGSYNEQFF
CDR3 DNA: TGTGCCCGCCAGGGCTCCTACAATGAGCAGTTCTTC

J gene: TRBJ2-5
D gene: -
clone size: few
V gene: TRBV28
CDR3 protein: CASSLIPEAPQETQYF
CDR3 DNA: TGTGCCAGCAGTTTAATCCCTGAGGCTCCCCAAGAGACCCAGTACTTC

J gene: TRBJ2-7
D gene: -
clone size: few
V gene: TRBV10-3
CDR3 protein: CAISSGTASSYEQYF
CDR3 DNA: TGTGCCATCAGTTCCGGGACGGCGAGCTCCTACGAGCAGTACTTC

J gene: TRBJ2-1
D gene: -
clone size: -
V gene: TRBV18
CDR3 protein: CASSPRGSGYNEQFF
CDR3 DNA: TGTGCCAGCTCACCACGGGGGAGTGGGTACAATGAGCAGTTCTTC

J gene: TRBJ1-2
D gene: -
clone size: -
V gene: TRBV15
CDR3 protein: CATSRDFNYGYTF
CDR3 DNA: TGTGCCACCAGCAGAGATTTCAACTATGGCTACACCTTC

J gene: TRBJ2-5
D gene: -
clone size: few
V gene: TRBV7-9
CDR3 protein: CASSLAIIQETQYF
CDR3 DNA: TGTGCCAGCAGCTTAGCGATTATCCAAGAGACCCAGTACTTC

J gene: TRBJ1-2
D gene: -
clone size: few
V gene: TRBV7-2
CDR3 protein: CASSFPSNWAGYTF
CDR3 DNA: TGTGCCAGCAGCTTCCCCTCGAACTGGGCCGGCTACACCTTC

J gene: TRBJ1-1
D gene: -
clone size: -
V gene: TRBV6-5
CDR3 protein: CASSYPGNTEAFF
CDR3 DNA: TGTGCCAGCAGTTACCCGGGGAACACTGAAGCTTTCTTT

J gene: TRBJ1-6
D gene: -
clone size: few
V gene: TRBV9
CDR3 protein: CASSVIELGSPLHF
CDR3 DNA: TGTGCCAGCAGCGTAATTGAGCTAGGCTCACCCCTCCACTTT

J gene: TRBJ1-1
D gene: -
clone size: few
V gene: TRBV10-3
CDR3 protein: CAISFTVNTEAFF
CDR3 DNA: TGTGCCATCAGTTTTACAGTGAACACTGAAGCTTTCTTT

J gene: TRBJ2-5
D gene: TRBD1
clone size: -
V gene: TRBV29-1
CDR3 protein: CSVKPGQGAGAQYF
CDR3 DNA: TGCAGCGTGAAGCCGGGACAGGGTGCGGGGGCCCAGTACTTC

J gene: TRBJ2-3
D gene: TRBD2
clone size: once
V gene: TRBV14
CDR3 protein: CASSLPGLAATDTQYF
CDR3 DNA: TGTGCCAGCAGCCTCCCGGGACTAGCAGCCACAGATACGCAGTATTTT

J gene: TRBJ1-1
D gene: -
clone size: -
V gene: TRBV7-2
CDR3 protein: CASSLRDAIWGTEAFF
CDR3 DNA: TGTGCCAGCAGCCTACGGGACGCAATTTGGGGAACTGAAGCTTTCTTT

J gene: TRBJ2-1
D gene: -
clone size: -
V gene: TRBV5-4
CDR3 protein: CASSQGGRTLHNEQFF
CDR3 DNA: TGTGCCAGCAGCCAGGGCGGACGGACACTTCACAATGAGCAGTTCTTC

J gene: TRBJ2-1
D gene: TRBD1
clone size: -
V gene: TRBV5-1
CDR3 protein: CASNRGLGEQFF
CDR3 DNA: TGCGCCAGCAACAGGGGGCTGGGTGAGCAGTTCTTC

J gene: TRBJ2-4
D gene: TRBD1
clone size: few
V gene: TRBV7-9
CDR3 protein: CASRPRLGQPKNIQYF
CDR3 DNA: TGTGCCAGCAGACCTCGTTTGGGACAGCCCAAAAACATTCAGTACTTC

J gene: TRBJ2-3
D gene: -
clone size: -
V gene: TRBV4-3
CDR3 protein: CASSQEDTQYF
CDR3 DNA: TGCGCCAGCAGCCAAGAAGATACGCAGTATTTT

J gene: TRBJ2-1
D gene: -
clone size: few
V gene: TRBV9
CDR3 protein: CASSPRLVYNEQFF
CDR3 DNA: TGTGCCAGCAGCCCACGACTAGTCTACAATGAGCAGTTCTTC

J gene: TRBJ1-2
D gene: -
clone size: few
V gene: TRBV5-1
CDR3 protein: CASSLSQQDYGYTF
CDR3 DNA: TGCGCCAGCAGCTTGAGTCAACAAGACTATGGCTACACCTTC

J gene: TRBJ2-1
D gene: -
clone size: -
V gene: TRBV30
CDR3 protein: CAWSVSGTVLFKQFF
CDR3 DNA: TGTGCCTGGAGTGTTTCCGGGACGGTTCTATTCAAGCAGTTCTTC

J gene: TRBJ2-5
D gene: -
clone size: few
V gene: TRBV2
CDR3 protein: CASRGQETQYF
CDR3 DNA: TGTGCCAGCAGGGGGCAAGAGACCCAGTACTTC